The 30 T cell receptor beta chains below come from one sample, sequenced in a study of cytomegalovirus exposure and HLA in healthy donors. Both 60 Vbeta primers and 13 Jbeta primers went into the PCR. Some clones are missing from TCRdb's copy, which holds only in-frame ones; the method was immunoSEQ multiplex PCR. The sample holds 90,000 to 140,000 clones; around 76% are singletons and the top ten take over 8%. The sequenced sample was PBMCs. The receptors derive from a man between 35 and 55 years old in good health and CMV-seropositive.

This clone was counted once. The chain uses TRBV11-3 and TRBJ2-3, with 10 bases that match TRBD1. The CDR3 contains 16 residues. Germline loops: CDR1 SGHNT, CDR2 YENEEA. V lost 3 bases and J lost 11; bases outside the gene matches: 14. This chain's CDR3 is CASSFKVPGQGFKQYF. Written as DNA, the CDR3 is TGTGCCAGCAGCTTCAAAGTCCCGGGACAGGGGTTTAAGCAGTATTTT.

In regard to this clone: One junction end disagrees with the germline gene, perhaps due to a read error. The rearrangement links TRBV7-7 to TRBJ2-7, with TRBD1 matching over 8 bases. The CDR3 is 15 residues long. Germline CDR1 SSHAT, CDR2 FNYEAQ (reference sequence). As DNA, the CDR3 is TGTGCTAGCAGCCTCGGACAGGGAGTCTCCTACGAGCAGTACTTC. It codes for CASSLGQGVSYEQYF.

The genes are TRBV7-9 and TRBJ1-4; D not resolved. The CDR3 contains 18 residues. The germline V gene has CDR1 SEHNR and CDR2 FQNEAQ (reference sequence). Deletions cut 1 base from V and 8 bases from J, with 23 bases between. In nucleotides, the CDR3 is TGTGCCAGCAGCTTAGGAGCCTTTCCCCGTTACCTTCGAGAAAAACTGTTTTTT. It translates to CASSLGAFPRYLREKLFF.

The rearrangement joins TRBV18 to TRBJ1-6, with unresolved D. The germline gives CDR1 KGHSH, CDR2 LQKENI. V lost 3 bases to trimming and J lost 10 bases, with 13 bases between them. The CDR3 has 14 amino acids. CDR3 nucleotide sequence: TGTGCCAGCTCACCGGGAGCGGCGGGATCACCCCTCCACTTT. This encodes CASSPGAAGSPLHF. The whole variable domain, remainder taken from reference TRBV18 and TRBJ1-6, is NAGVMQNPRHLVRRRGQEARLRCSPMKGHSHVYWYRQLPEEGLKFMVYLQKENIIDESGMPKERFSAEFPKEGPSILRIQQVVRGDSAAYFCASSPGAAGSPLHFGNGTRLTVT.

The chain recombines TRBV19 with TRBJ2-7; tentative D call: TRBD1 (6 bases). The CDR3 length is 13 residues. CDR1 and CDR2 (germline): LNHDA, SQIVND (reference sequence). V was cut by 10 bases and J by 6 bases, with 19 bases left in between. CDR3 coding DNA: TGTGCCACTAGAGCCGCTCAGGGGACCGAGCAGTACTTC. Its protein product is CATRAAQGTEQYF.

The chain uses TRBV5-4 and TRBJ2-5; 11 nucleotides align to TRBD2. This CDR3 comprises 14 residues. Germline-derived CDR1 and CDR2 are SGHNT and YYREEE (reference sequence). With V trimmed by 0 bases and J by 7 bases, 2 bases remained unmatched. This CDR3 is CASSLDSGRGTQYF. As DNA, the CDR3 is TGTGCCAGCAGCTTGGATAGCGGGAGGGGGACCCAGTACTTC.

This chain links TRBV7-9 with TRBJ2-5; D uncertain. V was cut by 11 bases and J by 3 bases, with 7 bases left in between. The CDR3 consists of 10 residues. Germline V CDR1 and CDR2: SEHNR, FQNEAQ (reference sequence). CDR3 protein: CAYFEETQYF. DNA for the CDR3: TGTGCCTACTTTGAAGAGACCCAGTACTTC.

This clone occurred once. The J gene is TRBJ2-7, the V gene TRBV9; D is perhaps TRBD1 (5 bases). The CDR3 spans 14 residues. CDR1 SGDLS and CDR2 YYNGEE come from the germline V gene. Trimming pared 0 bases from V and 2 bases from J, leaving 9 bases between. The CDR3 bases are TGTGCCAGCAGCGTAGAAGGGGCAACCTACGAGCAGTACTTC. Its protein is CASSVEGATYEQYF.

This clone was observed a single time. The rearrangement joins TRBV11-1 to TRBJ2-5; 9 bases line up with TRBD2. CDR1 is SGHAT, CDR2 FQDESV, per germline (reference sequence). Losses at the gene ends were 2 bases for V and 1 base for J; bases not matched to a gene: 2. The CDR3 covers 15 residues. In DNA form, the CDR3 reads TGTGCCAGCAGCTTAAGAGCGGGGGGCCAAGAGACCCAGTACTTC. It codes for CASSLRAGGQETQYF.

This clone was seen only a few times. V is TRBV11-2 and J is TRBJ2-3, with 9 bases that match TRBD2. This CDR3 comprises 16 residues. Germline CDR1 is SGHAT and CDR2 is FQNNGV. J was trimmed by 6 bases and V by 2 bases; bases with no gene match: 9. CDR3 DNA sequence: TGTGCCAGCAGCTTATACGAGCGGGGGGTGATCGATACGCAGTATTTT. Amino acid sequence: CASSLYERGVIDTQYF.

This clone was observed a few times. This sequence joins TRBV6-1 and TRBJ1-4, with D perhaps matching TRBD1 (6 bases). V was shortened by 7 bases and J by 8 bases, with 14 bases between the two germline ends. The CDR3 extends over 13 amino acids. Per the germline V gene, CDR1 is MNHNS and CDR2 is SASEGT. CDR3 amino acids: CASNPGTSEKLFF. CDR3 coding DNA: TGTGCCAGCAACCCCGGGACATCCGAAAAACTGTTTTTT.

This chain links TRBV30 with TRBJ2-7; D not certain. V gave up 1 base and J gave up 8 bases, with 15 bases separating them. The length of the CDR3 is 13 residues. Germline CDR1 GTSNPN, CDR2 SVGIG (reference sequence). Here the CDR3 reads CAWSAARGFKQYF. CDR3 nucleotides: TGTGCCTGGAGTGCGGCCCGCGGATTCAAGCAGTACTTC.

This clone was observed a single time. The chain has TRBV11-3 and TRBJ1-4, with 11 bases matching TRBD1. This CDR3 is 16 amino acids long. The germline V gene has CDR1 SGHNT and CDR2 YENEEA. Trimming at V came to 4 bases and at J to 7 bases, leaving 8 bases not matched to a gene. CDR3 protein: CASSSNRDRGSEKLFF. DNA of the CDR3: TGTGCCAGCAGCTCAAACCGGGACAGGGGGAGTGAAAAACTGTTTTTT.

V is TRBV4-1 and J is TRBJ2-1; D is possibly TRBD2 (5 bases). CDR1 and CDR2 (germline): MGHRA, YSYEKL. There are 16 residues in the CDR3. V was shortened by 4 bases and J by 7 bases, with 20 bases between the two germline ends. CDR3: CASSLTPRGSFNEQFF. The DNA of the CDR3 is TGCGCCAGCAGCCTCACTCCCCGGGGTTCCTTTAATGAGCAGTTCTTC.

V usage is TRBV7-2 and J usage is TRBJ1-3; 9 bases fit TRBD1. Losses at the gene ends were 0 bases for V and 6 bases for J; bases not matched to a gene: 3. The CDR3 runs 15 residues. The germline V gene encodes CDR1 SGHTA and CDR2 FQGNSA. The CDR3 region is CASSLATGGENTIYF. CDR3 in DNA: TGTGCCAGCAGCTTAGCGACAGGGGGTGAAAACACCATATATTTT.

The chain is built from TRBV7-9 and TRBJ1-3; D may be TRBD1 (6 bases). CDR1 and CDR2 (germline): SEHNR, FQNEAQ (reference sequence). Deletions cut 2 bases from V and 0 bases from J, with 17 bases between. There are 18 residues in the CDR3. For the CDR3, the DNA is TGTGCCAGCAGCTTAAATATTTTAACAGGGACCTCTGGAAACACCATATATTTT. Its translation: CASSLNILTGTSGNTIYF. The full variable domain, completed using reference TRBV7-9 and TRBJ1-3, is DTGVSQNPRHKITKRGQNVTFRCDPISEHNRLYWYRQTLGQGPEFLTYFQNEAQLEKSRLLSDRFSAERPKGSFSTLEIQRTEQGDSAMYLCASSLNILTGTSGNTIYFGEGSWLTVV.

This chain joins TRBV2 and TRBJ2-1, with 12 bases matching TRBD2. Germline-derived CDR1 and CDR2 are SNHLY and FYNNEI. The CDR3 covers 14 residues. J lost 4 bases, V lost 6 bases, and 1 base had no gene match. The CDR3 DNA reads as TGTGCCAGCAGACTAGCGGGGGGATACAATGAGCAGTTCTTC. Translating it yields CASRLAGGYNEQFF.

V gene TRBV7-2 combines with J gene TRBJ2-5, with a weak D call TRBD2 (5 bases). CDR1 is SGHTA and CDR2 is FQGNSA in the germline V gene. The ends were cut back, 4 bases at V and 2 bases at J, with 17 bases in the middle. The CDR3 length is 16 residues. This CDR3 is CASSSGLLPPQETQYF. DNA for the CDR3: TGTGCCAGCAGCTCCGGACTCCTGCCGCCACAAGAGACCCAGTACTTC.

The chain uses TRBV15 and TRBJ2-7, with D possibly matching TRBD1 (5 bases). Trimming pared 2 bases from V and 4 bases from J, leaving 18 bases between. Germline V gives CDR1 LNHNV, CDR2 YYDKDF (reference sequence). This CDR3 spans 16 amino acids. CDR3 protein: CATSRWTSGIRYEQYF. The CDR3 nucleotides read TGTGCCACCAGCAGATGGACATCAGGGATTCGGTACGAGCAGTACTTC.

The V gene is TRBV14, the J gene TRBJ2-1, with TRBD2 identical over 10 bases. Germline loops: CDR1 SGHDN, CDR2 FVKESK. The CDR3 runs to 19 residues. V lost 3 bases and J lost 4; bases outside the gene matches: 15. The CDR3 protein is CASSHDLTSGEGVYNEQFF. The CDR3, as DNA: TGTGCCAGCAGCCACGACCTTACTAGCGGGGAAGGGGTATACAATGAGCAGTTCTTC. Complete variable domain (other parts from reference TRBV14 and TRBJ2-1): EAGVTQFPSHSVIEKGQTVTLRCDPISGHDNLYWYRRVMGKEIKFLLHFVKESKQDESGMPNNRFLAERTGGTYSTLKVQPAELEDSGVYFCASSHDLTSGEGVYNEQFFGPGTRLTVL.

The J gene is TRBJ1-3, the V gene TRBV23-1, with D unclear. TRBV23-1 is assigned to the ORF class and has an uncertain function. V was trimmed by 2 bases and J by 0 bases, leaving 17 bases between them. The CDR3 extends over 18 amino acids. The CDR3 DNA sequence: TGCGCCAGCAGTCAAGAGTCACGCAGCGACTCCTCTGGAAACACCATATATTTT. This codes for CASSQESRSDSSGNTIYF.

V usage is TRBV11-2 and J usage is TRBJ2-7; 7 bases line up with TRBD1. The CDR3 loop spans 13 amino acids. Germline V gene lookup returns CDR1 SGHAT and CDR2 FQNNGV. V lost 5 bases and J lost 4; bases outside the gene matches: 5. CDR3 region: CASSHGTAYEQYF. The CDR3 DNA reads TGTGCCAGCAGCCATGGGACAGCTTACGAGCAGTACTTC. The variable domain in full, completed from reference TRBV11-2 and TRBJ2-7, reads EAGVAQSPRYKIIEKRQSVAFWCNPISGHATLYWYQQILGQGPKLLIQFQNNGVVDDSQLPKDRFSAERLKGVDSTLKIQPAKLEDSAVYLCASSHGTAYEQYFGPGTRLTVT.

The chain recombines TRBV2 with TRBJ2-5, with TRBD2 matching over 9 bases. CDR3 length: 14 residues. Trimming removed 8 bases from V and 3 bases from J; junction bases left unmatched: 7. Looked up from germline, CDR1 is SNHLY and CDR2 is FYNNEI. This CDR3 reads CASLGRGGKETQYF. The CDR3 nucleotides are TGTGCCAGCCTGGGGCGGGGGGGCAAAGAGACCCAGTACTTC.

As regards this clone: The junction departs from germline at one end; a sequencing error may be responsible. This chain joins TRBV4-3 and TRBJ2-6; weak D call: TRBD1 (5 bases). Germline V lookup: CDR1 LGHNA, CDR2 YSLEER. This CDR3 has 16 residues. The CDR3 loop is CASSQEQGSGANGLTF. CDR3 nucleotide sequence: TGCGCCAGCAGCCAAGAACAAGGCTCTGGGGCCAACGGCCTGACTTTC.

The gene calls are TRBV29-1 and TRBJ2-1; maybe TRBD1 (5 bases). The length of the CDR3 is 17 residues. From germline, CDR1 is SQVTM and CDR2 ANQGSEA. V lost 1 base to trimming and J lost 3 bases, with 19 bases between them. The CDR3 nucleotides read TGCAGCGTTGAAGGGACACCGTCCCCTCCAAACTACAATGAGCAGTTCTTC. It yields the protein CSVEGTPSPPNYNEQFF.

The V and J genes are TRBV30 and TRBJ2-5; the match to TRBD2 covers 7 bases. CDR1 and CDR2 from the germline V gene are GTSNPN and SVGIG (reference sequence). This CDR3 contains 15 residues. After removal of 1 base from V and 4 bases from J, the junction contained 9 bases not matched to a gene. The CDR3 coding sequence is TGTGCCTGGAGTGACGGACTAGTCGAATTAGAGACCCAGTACTTC. Residues: CAWSDGLVELETQYF.

This clone was detected a few times. This chain joins TRBV4-3 and TRBJ2-7; tentatively, D is TRBD1 (5 bases). The CDR3 has 13 residues. The V end lost 0 bases, the J end lost 6 bases, and 9 bases lay between the germline ends. CDR1 and CDR2 (germline): LGHNA, YSLEER. The CDR3 sequence is CASSQDPGAEQYF. CDR3 nucleotide sequence: TGCGCCAGCAGCCAAGATCCTGGGGCCGAGCAGTACTTC.

This chain joins TRBV6-5 and TRBJ1-2; the match to TRBD1 covers 9 bases. This CDR3 is built from 15 residues. Looked up from germline, CDR1 is MNHEY and CDR2 is SVGAGI. J gave up 3 bases and V 5 bases, and 7 bases lay outside the gene matches. The CDR3 region is CASSNRDRDHYGYTF. In nucleotides, the CDR3 is TGTGCCAGCAGTAACCGGGACAGGGATCACTATGGCTACACCTTC.

The genes are TRBV6-6 and TRBJ1-6; perhaps TRBD1 as D (6 bases). The CDR3 length is 15 residues. Germline CDR1 MNHNY, CDR2 SVGAGI (reference sequence). V was shortened by 4 bases and J by 8 bases, with 15 bases between the two germline ends. This chain's CDR3 is CASSWPGQDYSPLHF. The CDR3 DNA reads TGTGCCAGCAGTTGGCCGGGACAAGATTATTCACCCCTCCACTTT.

The chain combines TRBV30 with TRBJ2-1, with TRBD2 matching over 9 bases. In germline, CDR1 is GTSNPN, CDR2 SVGIG (reference sequence). Unmatched junction bases numbered 2, after V lost 1 base and J lost 7 bases. This CDR3 comprises 13 residues. The CDR3 spells CAWSALAGNEQFF. The DNA for the CDR3 is TGTGCCTGGAGTGCTCTAGCGGGAAATGAGCAGTTCTTC.